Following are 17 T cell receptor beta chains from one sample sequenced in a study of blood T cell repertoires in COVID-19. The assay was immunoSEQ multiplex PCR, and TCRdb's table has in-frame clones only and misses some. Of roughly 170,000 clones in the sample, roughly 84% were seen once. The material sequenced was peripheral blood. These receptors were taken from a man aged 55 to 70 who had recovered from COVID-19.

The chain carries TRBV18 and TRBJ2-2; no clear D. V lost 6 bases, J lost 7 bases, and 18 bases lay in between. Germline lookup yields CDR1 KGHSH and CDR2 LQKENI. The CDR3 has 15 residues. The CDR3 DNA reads TGTGCCAGCTCTCCTACAGAGATTTCGCGCGGGGAGCTGTTTTTT. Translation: CASSPTEISRGELFF.

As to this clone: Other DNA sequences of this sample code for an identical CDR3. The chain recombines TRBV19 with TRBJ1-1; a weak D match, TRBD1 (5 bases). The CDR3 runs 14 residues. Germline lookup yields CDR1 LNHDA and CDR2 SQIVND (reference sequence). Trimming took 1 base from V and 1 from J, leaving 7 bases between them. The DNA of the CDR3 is TGTGCCAGTAGTATAGGACAGTCGAACACTGAAGCTTTCTTT. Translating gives CASSIGQSNTEAFF.

The CDR3 nucleotides read TGTGCCAGCAGTTTAAGGACAGCGGATAAGCATTTT. This encodes CASSLRTADKHF. The V gene is TRBV28, the J gene TRBJ1-5; TRBD1 is a possible D gene (6 bases). The CDR3 has 12 amino acids. Trimming took 2 bases from V and 14 from J, leaving 13 bases between them. Germline V gene lookup returns CDR1 MDHEN and CDR2 SYDVKM.

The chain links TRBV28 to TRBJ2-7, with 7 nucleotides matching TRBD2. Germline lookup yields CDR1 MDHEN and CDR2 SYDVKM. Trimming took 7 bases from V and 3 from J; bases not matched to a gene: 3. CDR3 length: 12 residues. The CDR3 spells CASTAGVYEQYF. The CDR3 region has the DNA TGTGCCAGCACGGCGGGGGTCTACGAGCAGTACTTC.

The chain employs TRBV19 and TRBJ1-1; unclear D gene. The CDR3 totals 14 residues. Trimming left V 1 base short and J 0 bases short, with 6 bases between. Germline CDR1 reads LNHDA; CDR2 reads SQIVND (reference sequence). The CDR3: CASSIGAMNTEAFF. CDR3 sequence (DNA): TGTGCCAGTAGTATAGGGGCCATGAACACTGAAGCTTTCTTT.

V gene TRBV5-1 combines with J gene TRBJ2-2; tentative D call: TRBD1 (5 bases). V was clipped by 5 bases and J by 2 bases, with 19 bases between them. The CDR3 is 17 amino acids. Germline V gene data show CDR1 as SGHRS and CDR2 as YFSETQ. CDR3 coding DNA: TGCGCCAGCAGTTTGTCAGCCCAAGGGGATAACACCGGGGAGCTGTTTTTT. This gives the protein CASSLSAQGDNTGELFF.

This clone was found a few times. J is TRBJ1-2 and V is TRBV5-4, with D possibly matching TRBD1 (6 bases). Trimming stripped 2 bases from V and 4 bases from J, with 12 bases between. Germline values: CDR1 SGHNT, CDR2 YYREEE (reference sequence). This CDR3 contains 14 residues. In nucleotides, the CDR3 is TGTGCCAGCAGCTTCGGGCAGGGGAGCTATGGCTACACCTTC. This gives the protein CASSFGQGSYGYTF.

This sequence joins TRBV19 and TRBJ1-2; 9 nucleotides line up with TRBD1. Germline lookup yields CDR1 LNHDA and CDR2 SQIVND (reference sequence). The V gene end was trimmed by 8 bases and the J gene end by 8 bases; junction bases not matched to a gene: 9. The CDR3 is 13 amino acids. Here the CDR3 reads CASRQQGAQGYTF. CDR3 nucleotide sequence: TGTGCCAGTCGACAACAGGGGGCTCAAGGCTACACCTTC. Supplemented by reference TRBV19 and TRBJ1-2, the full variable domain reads DGGITQSPKYLFRKEGQNVTLSCEQNLNHDAMYWYRQDPGQGLRLIYYSQIVNDFQKGDIAEGYSVSREKKESFPLTVTSAQKNPTAFYLCASRQQGAQGYTFGSGTRLTVV.

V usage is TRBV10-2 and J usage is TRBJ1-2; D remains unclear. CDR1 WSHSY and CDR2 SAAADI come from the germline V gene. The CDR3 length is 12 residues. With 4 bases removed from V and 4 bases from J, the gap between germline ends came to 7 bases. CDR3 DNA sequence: TGCGCCAGCAGTGCACAGCTCTATGGCTACACCTTC. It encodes CASSAQLYGYTF.

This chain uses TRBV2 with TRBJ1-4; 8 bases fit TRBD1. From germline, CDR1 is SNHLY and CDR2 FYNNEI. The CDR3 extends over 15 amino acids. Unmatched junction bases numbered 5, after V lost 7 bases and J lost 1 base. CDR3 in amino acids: CASKVTGGTNEKLFF. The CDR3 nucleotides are TGTGCCAGCAAGGTTACAGGGGGAACTAATGAAAAACTGTTTTTT. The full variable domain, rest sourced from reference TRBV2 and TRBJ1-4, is EPEVTQTPSHQVTQMGQEVILRCVPISNHLYFYWYRQILGQKVEFLVSFYNNEISEKSEIFDDQFSVERPDGSNFTLKIRSTKLEDSAMYFCASKVTGGTNEKLFFGSGTQLSVL.

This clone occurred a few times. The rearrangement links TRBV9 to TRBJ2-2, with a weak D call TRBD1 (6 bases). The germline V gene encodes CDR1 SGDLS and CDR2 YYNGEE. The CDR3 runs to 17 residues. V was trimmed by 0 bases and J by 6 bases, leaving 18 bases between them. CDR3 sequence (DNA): TGTGCCAGCAGCGTAGGATTTCAGGGGAAGGGCGCCGGGGAGCTGTTTTTT. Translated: CASSVGFQGKGAGELFF.

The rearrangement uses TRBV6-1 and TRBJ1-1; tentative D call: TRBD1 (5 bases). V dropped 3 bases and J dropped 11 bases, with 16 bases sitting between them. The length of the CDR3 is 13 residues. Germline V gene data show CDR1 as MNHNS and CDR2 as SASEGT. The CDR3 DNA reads TGTGCCAGCAGTGAGAGGGGTGGTCGGGAGGCTTTCTTT. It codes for CASSERGGREAFF.

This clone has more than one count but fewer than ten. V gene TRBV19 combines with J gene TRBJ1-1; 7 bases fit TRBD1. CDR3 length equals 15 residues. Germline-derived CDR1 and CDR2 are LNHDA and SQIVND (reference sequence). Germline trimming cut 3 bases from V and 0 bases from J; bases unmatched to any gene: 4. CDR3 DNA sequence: TGTGCCAGTAGTATCCCCGGGACAGTGAACACTGAAGCTTTCTTT. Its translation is CASSIPGTVNTEAFF.

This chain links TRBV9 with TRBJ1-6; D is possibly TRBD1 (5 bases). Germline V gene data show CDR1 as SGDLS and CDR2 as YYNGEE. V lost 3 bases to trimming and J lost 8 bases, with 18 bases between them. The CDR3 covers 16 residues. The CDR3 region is CASSAPSQGNDSPLHF. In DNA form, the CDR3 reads TGTGCCAGCAGCGCACCATCTCAGGGTAATGATTCACCCCTCCACTTT. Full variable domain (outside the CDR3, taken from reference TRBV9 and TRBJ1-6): DSGVTQTPKHLITATGQRVTLRCSPRSGDLSVYWYQQSLDQGLQFLIQYYNGEERAKGNILERFSAQQFPDLHSELNLSSLELGDSALYFCASSAPSQGNDSPLHFGNGTRLTVT.

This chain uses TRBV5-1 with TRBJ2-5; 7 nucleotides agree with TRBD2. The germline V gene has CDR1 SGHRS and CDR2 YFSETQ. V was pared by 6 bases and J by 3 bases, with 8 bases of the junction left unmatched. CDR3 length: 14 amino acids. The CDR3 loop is CASTGGGGKETQYF. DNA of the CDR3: TGCGCCAGCACCGGCGGGGGAGGAAAAGAGACCCAGTACTTC.

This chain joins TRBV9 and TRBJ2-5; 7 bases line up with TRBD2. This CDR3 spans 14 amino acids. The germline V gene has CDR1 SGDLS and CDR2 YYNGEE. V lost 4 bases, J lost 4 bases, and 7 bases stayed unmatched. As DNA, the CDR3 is TGTGCCAGCAGCTGGGGGGGAGTCGGAGAGACCCAGTACTTC. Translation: CASSWGGVGETQYF.

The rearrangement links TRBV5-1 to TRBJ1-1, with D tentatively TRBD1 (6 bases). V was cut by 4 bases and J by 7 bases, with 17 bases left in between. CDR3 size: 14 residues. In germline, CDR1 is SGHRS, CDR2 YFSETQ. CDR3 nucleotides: TGCGCCAGCAGCAGCACACAGGGCGGGGGTGAAGCTTTCTTT. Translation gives CASSSTQGGGEAFF.